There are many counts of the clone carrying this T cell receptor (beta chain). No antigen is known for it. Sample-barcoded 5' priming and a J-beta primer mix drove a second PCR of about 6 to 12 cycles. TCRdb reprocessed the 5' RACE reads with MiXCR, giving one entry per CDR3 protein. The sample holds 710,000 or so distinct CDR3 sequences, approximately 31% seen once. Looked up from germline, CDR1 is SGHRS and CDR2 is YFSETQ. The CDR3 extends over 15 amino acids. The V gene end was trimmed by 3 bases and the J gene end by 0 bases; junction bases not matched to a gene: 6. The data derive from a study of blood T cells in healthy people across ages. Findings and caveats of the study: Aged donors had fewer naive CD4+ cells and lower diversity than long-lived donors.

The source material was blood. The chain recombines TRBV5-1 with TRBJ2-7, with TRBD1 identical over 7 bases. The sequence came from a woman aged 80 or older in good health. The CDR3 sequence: CASSSDQGDSYEQYF. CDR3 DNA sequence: TGCGCCAGCAGCTCGGACCAGGGGGACTCCTACGAGCAGTACTTC.